This entry lists 27 T cell receptor beta chains sequenced from one sample in a study of T cell changes during pregnancy in multiple sclerosis (dated by TCRdb to between 2018 and 2021). Receptor libraries were prepared by the immunoSEQ multiplex PCR assay. TCRdb stores this immuneACCESS table with in-frame sequences only. Part of the clones is absent; in the studies checked, under half of the shortfall reflects unresolved V genes, and no reason is known for the rest. For this sample the table gives around 37,000 clones, of which 90% to 95% were detected only once. The ten largest make up roughly 6.1% of the sample. This specimen was CD8+ T cells from peripheral blood mononuclear cells, taken in the second trimester of pregnancy. The receptor source for this set is a female donor with multiple sclerosis, enrolled in a pregnancy study.

The chain couples TRBV11-2 to TRBJ2-1, with a tentative D call TRBD2 (7 bases). Germline V CDR1 and CDR2: SGHAT, FQNNGV. This CDR3 contains 16 residues. Trimming removed 5 bases at V and 4 bases at J, with 18 bases between. As DNA, the CDR3 is TGTGCCAGCAGCCGTTCGAGGGGGGGCTCGTACAATGAGCAGTTCTTC. Amino acids: CASSRSRGGSYNEQFF.

CDR3 in DNA: TGTGCCAGCAGTGAACTCGCTCAGGGGGGTGAAGCTTTCTTT. This sequence encodes CASSELAQGGEAFF. V usage is TRBV6-1 and J usage is TRBJ1-1, with 7 bases matching TRBD1. V shed 2 bases, J shed 7 bases, and the junction held 7 bases outside the gene matches. The CDR3 length is 14 residues. The germline CDR1 and CDR2 sequences are MNHNS and SASEGT.

This clone showed up just once. The chain couples TRBV6-5 to TRBJ2-7, with D possibly TRBD1 on 5 matching bases. Germline-derived CDR1 and CDR2 are MNHEY and SVGAGI. Trimming left V 0 bases short and J 6 bases short, with 9 bases between. This CDR3 spans 13 amino acids. DNA of the CDR3: TGTGCCAGCAGTTACTCGGACCAGGGCGAGCAGTACTTC. Encoded protein: CASSYSDQGEQYF.

The genes are TRBV6-1 and TRBJ1-2, with TRBD1 matching 7 bases. The CDR3 sequence is 13 residues long. CDR1 is MNHNS and CDR2 is SASEGT in the germline V gene. Trimming removed 6 bases from V and 3 bases from J; junction bases left unmatched: 4. DNA for the CDR3: TGTGCCAGCAGCTCGACAGGGTACTATGGCTACACCTTC. It codes for CASSSTGYYGYTF.

The DNA of the CDR3 is TGTGCCAGCAAACAGGGGGTCGGTCAGCCCCAGCATTTT. It specifies CASKQGVGQPQHF. The gene calls are TRBV2 and TRBJ1-5; 8 positions match TRBD1. The junction had 5 bases not matched to a gene; V was cut back by 7 bases and J by 6 bases. Germline values: CDR1 SNHLY, CDR2 FYNNEI. This CDR3 is built from 13 residues.

This sequence joins TRBV27 and TRBJ2-7; 10 bases are shared with TRBD2. Losses at the gene ends were 7 bases for V and 5 bases for J; bases not matched to a gene: 5. Germline lookup yields CDR1 MNHEY and CDR2 SMNVEV (reference sequence). The CDR3 runs 13 residues. The CDR3 region is CASKLAGVNEQYF. In DNA, the CDR3 is TGTGCCAGCAAGCTAGCGGGAGTTAACGAGCAGTACTTC.

This CDR3 is CASSLAGRADEQYF. The CDR3 DNA sequence: TGTGCCAGCAGCTTAGCCGGGAGGGCCGACGAGCAGTACTTC. The chain links TRBV7-6 to TRBJ2-7, with 8 bases fitting TRBD2. CDR1 is SGHVS and CDR2 is FNYEAQ in the germline V gene. Losses at the gene ends were 0 bases for V and 5 bases for J; bases not matched to a gene: 3. The CDR3 spans 14 residues.

The chain is built from TRBV10-3 and TRBJ2-2; 9 bases are a match to TRBD2. CDR1 is ENHRY, CDR2 SYGVKD, per germline. V shed 1 base, J shed 7 bases, and the junction held 10 bases outside the gene matches. This CDR3 comprises 17 residues. CDR3 sequence (DNA): TGTGCCATCAGTGAGTACGGTAGCGGGAGCCATGACGGGGAGCTGTTTTTT. It translates to CAISEYGSGSHDGELFF.

The chain is built from TRBV4-1 and TRBJ1-1; 7 bases are a match to TRBD1. Trimming removed 1 base from V and 1 base from J; junction bases left unmatched: 3. CDR3 length: 15 amino acids. Germline CDR1 is MGHRA and CDR2 is YSYEKL. CDR3 sequence (DNA): TGCGCCAGCAGCCAAGGTTCAGGGGGGAACACTGAAGCTTTCTTT. Amino acid sequence: CASSQGSGGNTEAFF.

The chain is built from TRBV21-1 and TRBJ2-1; the table's D call TRBD1 went unverified against the DNA. TRBV21-1 has pseudogene status. This CDR3 spans 17 amino acids. CDR3 region: CASSKLGGAKSYNEQFF. The CDR3 bases are TGTGCCAGCAGCAAACTAGGGGGCGCAAAGTCCTACAATGAGCAGTTCTTC.

The V call is TRBV13, the J call TRBJ2-7; 9 nucleotides agree with TRBD1. The CDR3 loop spans 13 amino acids. J gave up 4 bases and V 6 bases, and 4 bases lay outside the gene matches. Germline CDR1 PRHDT, CDR2 FYEKMQ (reference sequence). CDR3 DNA: TGTGCCAGCAGTTGGACAGGGGAATACGAGCAGTACTTC. The encoded protein is CASSWTGEYEQYF.

CDR3 in DNA: TGCGCCAGCAGCTCCGAGCCAGCGGGTCCCCAAGAGACCCAGTACTTC. Protein: CASSSEPAGPQETQYF. V gene TRBV5-1 combines with J gene TRBJ2-5; D is perhaps TRBD2 (6 bases). The V gene's germline CDR1 is SGHRS and CDR2 YFSETQ. The CDR3 totals 16 residues. Trimming took 3 bases from V and 1 from J, leaving 16 bases between them.

This clone was seen only a few times. Other DNA sequences within the sample encode an identical CDR3. The V gene is TRBV9, the J gene TRBJ1-1; 11 positions match TRBD1. There are 14 residues in the CDR3. The V and J ends lost 2 bases and 4 bases, in that order; junction bases with no gene match: 1. Germline V gene data show CDR1 as SGDLS and CDR2 as YYNGEE. In DNA, the CDR3 is TGTGCCAGCAGCGTGGGACAGGGGGGCACTGAAGCTTTCTTT. Its translation is CASSVGQGGTEAFF.

V gene TRBV6-1 combines with J gene TRBJ1-4, with D possibly TRBD1 on 5 matching bases. The CDR3 extends over 16 amino acids. V lost 1 base to trimming and J lost 3 bases, with 12 bases between them. The germline CDR1 and CDR2 sequences are MNHNS and SASEGT. This chain's CDR3 is CASSEGIGAANEKLFF. CDR3 bases: TGTGCCAGCAGTGAAGGGATTGGGGCGGCTAATGAAAAACTGTTTTTT.

J is TRBJ2-3 and V is TRBV6-1, with 9 bases lining up with TRBD2. J was trimmed by 5 bases and V by 2 bases; bases with no gene match: 8. The CDR3 sequence is 16 residues long. From germline, CDR1 is MNHNS and CDR2 SASEGT. CDR3 sequence reads: CASSERRGGGGDTQYF. The CDR3 DNA reads as TGTGCCAGCAGTGAACGGCGGGGGGGAGGGGGAGATACGCAGTATTTT.

J is TRBJ2-3 and V is TRBV29-1; tentative D call: TRBD1 (6 bases). The germline V gene has CDR1 SQVTM and CDR2 ANQGSEA. V was pared by 5 bases and J by 7 bases, with 13 bases between. The CDR3 has 12 residues. DNA for the CDR3: TGCAGCGTTTTTAAAACAGGGAATACGCAGTATTTT. It translates to CSVFKTGNTQYF.

This chain connects TRBV12-5 to TRBJ2-2; tentative D call: TRBD1 (6 bases). V was trimmed by 6 bases and J by 3 bases, leaving 17 bases between them. The germline V gene has CDR1 LGHNT and CDR2 FRNRAP. The CDR3 runs to 16 residues. DNA for the CDR3: TGTGCTAGTGGAAGACAGGTAGACCCGTACACCGGGGAGCTGTTTTTT. Protein: CASGRQVDPYTGELFF.

This clone is a singleton in its sample. The chain combines TRBV19 with TRBJ2-7; 7 bases align to TRBD1. The CDR3 has 14 residues. With V trimmed by 3 bases and J by 5 bases, 7 bases remained unmatched. Germline V gene sequence: CDR1 LNHDA, CDR2 SQIVND (reference sequence). The CDR3 spells CASSMTGKLHEQYF. The CDR3 bases are TGTGCCAGTAGTATGACAGGGAAACTCCACGAGCAGTACTTC. Looking up the rest from reference TRBV19 and TRBJ2-7 gives the full variable domain: DGGITQSPKYLFRKEGQNVTLSCEQNLNHDAMYWYRQDPGQGLRLIYYSQIVNDFQKGDIAEGYSVSREKKESFPLTVTSAQKNPTAFYLCASSMTGKLHEQYFGPGTRLTVT.

The chain joins TRBV18 to TRBJ2-7; tentative D call: TRBD1 (5 bases). This CDR3 comprises 15 residues. CDR1 is KGHSH, CDR2 LQKENI, per germline. The germline V and J ends were trimmed by 3 bases and 2 bases, with 14 bases remaining between them. For the CDR3, the DNA is TGTGCCAGCTCACCGCCCCAGGGTACAACCTACGAGCAGTACTTC. Residues: CASSPPQGTTYEQYF. Supplemented by reference TRBV18 and TRBJ2-7, the full variable domain reads NAGVMQNPRHLVRRRGQEARLRCSPMKGHSHVYWYRQLPEEGLKFMVYLQKENIIDESGMPKERFSAEFPKEGPSILRIQQVVRGDSAAYFCASSPPQGTTYEQYFGPGTRLTVT.

This chain joins TRBV27 and TRBJ2-7; 9 positions match TRBD2. Germline V gene data show CDR1 as MNHEY and CDR2 as SMNVEV (reference sequence). This CDR3 is built from 15 residues. V was clipped by 3 bases and J by 4 bases; unmatched bases: 7. The CDR3 loop reads CASSFVLAGRYEQYF. The CDR3 region has the DNA TGTGCCAGCAGTTTCGTACTAGCGGGCAGATACGAGCAGTACTTC.

The genes are TRBV9 and TRBJ1-1; 8 nucleotides match TRBD1. Germline-derived CDR1 and CDR2 are SGDLS and YYNGEE. The CDR3 sequence is 15 residues long. V trimming: 4 bases; J trimming: 5 bases; junction bases outside the gene matches: 10. The CDR3 sequence: CASSPHGTGLTEAFF. CDR3 nucleotides: TGTGCCAGCAGCCCCCACGGGACAGGCTTAACTGAAGCTTTCTTT. Full variable domain (remainder filled in from reference TRBV9 and TRBJ1-1): DSGVTQTPKHLITATGQRVTLRCSPRSGDLSVYWYQQSLDQGLQFLIQYYNGEERAKGNILERFSAQQFPDLHSELNLSSLELGDSALYFCASSPHGTGLTEAFFGQGTRLTVV.

The chain has TRBV6-1 and TRBJ2-7; D is uncertain. This CDR3 is built from 13 residues. Deletions cut 1 base from V and 4 bases from J, with 8 bases between. The V gene's germline CDR1 is MNHNS and CDR2 SASEGT. The CDR3 DNA follows: TGTGCCAGCAGTGAAGGCGATATATACGAGCAGTACTTC. Translating it yields CASSEGDIYEQYF.

This chain links TRBV7-2 with TRBJ2-3; D is perhaps TRBD1 (5 bases). V lost 5 bases and J lost 2, with 11 bases in between. The CDR3 contains 14 residues. Per germline, CDR1 SGHTA and CDR2 FQGNSA. CDR3 bases: TGTGCCAGCAGCGTTAACAGGTTCACAGATACGCAGTATTTT. It translates to CASSVNRFTDTQYF.

This chain links TRBV2 with TRBJ1-5; 7 bases are shared with TRBD1. J gave up 5 bases and V 6 bases, and 19 bases lay outside the gene matches. This CDR3 contains 18 residues. The V gene's germline CDR1 is SNHLY and CDR2 FYNNEI. The CDR3 loop is CASRPRPPDRVWDQPQHF. CDR3 nucleotide sequence: TGTGCCAGCAGGCCTCGGCCCCCAGACAGGGTTTGGGATCAGCCCCAGCATTTT.

J is TRBJ2-7 and V is TRBV30; TRBD2 matches 12 bases. The CDR3 has 15 amino acids. Germline CDR1 is GTSNPN and CDR2 is SVGIG (reference sequence). V was pared by 3 bases and J by 5 bases, with 8 bases of the junction left unmatched. CDR3 sequence reads: CAWSGTLAGGHEQYF. The CDR3 region has the DNA TGTGCCTGGAGCGGGACACTAGCGGGAGGCCACGAGCAGTACTTC.

The chain uses TRBV5-4 and TRBJ2-1; D is perhaps TRBD2 (5 bases). The germline CDR1 and CDR2 sequences are SGHNT and YYREEE (reference sequence). V gave up 0 bases and J gave up 7 bases, with 17 bases separating them. CDR3 size: 16 residues. The CDR3 DNA is TGTGCCAGCAGCTTGGCCGGACTGCAGGTAGGGAATGAGCAGTTCTTC. The encoded protein is CASSLAGLQVGNEQFF.

This chain uses TRBV5-6 with TRBJ2-1; 11 nucleotides agree with TRBD2. V dropped 4 bases and J dropped 7; count of bases not matched to a gene: 7. Germline CDR1 and CDR2: SGHDT and YYEEEE. The CDR3 is made up of 15 amino acids. CDR3 protein: CASSDSPSGRNEQFF. Written as DNA, the CDR3 is TGTGCCAGCAGCGATTCCCCTAGCGGGAGGAATGAGCAGTTCTTC.